The 14 T cell receptor beta chains given below trace back to one sample, sequenced in a study of blood T cell repertoires in COVID-19. Sequencing was performed with immunoSEQ multiplex PCR; in TCRdb, only in-frame clones are kept and a portion is missing. The sample records approximately 290,000 clones, under 90% being singletons. The sequencing input was peripheral blood. Receptors originate from a woman aged 30 to 39 with COVID-19, enrolled during active disease.

V usage is TRBV5-4 and J usage is TRBJ1-2; D unresolved. Germline CDR1 reads SGHNT; CDR2 reads YYREEE (reference sequence). V was cut by 1 base and J by 0 bases, with 13 bases left in between. This CDR3 comprises 16 residues. CDR3 DNA sequence: TGTGCCAGCAGCTTGATCCCGACAAATACTAACTATGGCTACACCTTC. This gives the protein CASSLIPTNTNYGYTF.

The J gene is TRBJ1-5, the V gene TRBV28; tentatively, D is TRBD1 (6 bases). The germline gives CDR1 MDHEN, CDR2 SYDVKM. V was trimmed by 0 bases and J by 4 bases, leaving 10 bases between them. This CDR3 has 15 amino acids. The CDR3 reads CASSLWGAQNQPQHF. CDR3 in DNA: TGTGCCAGCAGTTTATGGGGGGCCCAAAATCAGCCCCAGCATTTT. Variable domain in full (rest from reference TRBV28 and TRBJ1-5): DVKVTQSSRYLVKRTGEKVFLECVQDMDHENMFWYRQDPGLGLRLIYFSYDVKMKEKGDIPEGYSVSREKKERFSLILESASTNQTSMYLCASSLWGAQNQPQHFGDGTRLSIL.

The rearrangement joins TRBV6-5 to TRBJ2-1; 7 nucleotides agree with TRBD2. CDR1 is MNHEY and CDR2 is SVGAGI in the germline V gene. The V gene end was trimmed by 2 bases and the J gene end by 10 bases; junction bases not matched to a gene: 8. This CDR3 spans 14 amino acids. The DNA for the CDR3 is TGTGCCAGCAGTTACCAGCGGGGAATCAGGGAGCAGTTCTTC. It is translated as CASSYQRGIREQFF.

The chain couples TRBV12-3 or TRBV12-4 to TRBJ2-7; perhaps TRBD1 as D (6 bases). The CDR3 consists of 13 residues. V lost 11 bases to trimming and J lost 2 bases, with 16 bases between them. The CDR3 loop reads CAWGWGPTYEQYF. The CDR3 DNA is TGTGCCTGGGGTTGGGGGCCGACCTACGAGCAGTACTTC.

The chain couples TRBV7-9 to TRBJ1-3, with 9 bases fitting TRBD1. CDR1 is SEHNR and CDR2 is FQNEAQ in the germline V gene (reference sequence). The trim removed 6 bases at V and 3 bases at J, leaving 6 bases unmatched. This CDR3 is 15 amino acids long. DNA for the CDR3: TGTGCCAGCAGTCTCGCGACAGGGGGTGGAAACACCATATATTTT. The encoded protein is CASSLATGGGNTIYF.

The chain links TRBV6-1 to TRBJ1-5, with D unclear. CDR1 is MNHNS, CDR2 SASEGT, per germline. V dropped 5 bases and J dropped 8 bases, with 13 bases sitting between them. This CDR3 is built from 13 residues. The DNA for the CDR3 is TGTGCCAGCAGTCCACCCACCGGTAAGCCCCAGCATTTT. It is translated as CASSPPTGKPQHF.

This chain connects TRBV27 to TRBJ1-4; TRBD1 agrees at 7 bases. V gave up 4 bases and J gave up 0 bases; unmatched junction bases: 2. This CDR3 contains 15 residues. Germline lookup yields CDR1 MNHEY and CDR2 SMNVEV (reference sequence). The CDR3 protein is CASSSQGATNEKLFF. CDR3 DNA: TGTGCCAGCAGTTCCCAGGGGGCAACTAATGAAAAACTGTTTTTT.

V is TRBV7-2 and J is TRBJ1-3; D gene uncertain. V gave up 4 bases and J gave up 0 bases, with 13 bases separating them. CDR1 and CDR2 from the germline V gene are SGHTA and FQGNSA. The CDR3 length is 16 residues. The chain's CDR3 is CASSYNGGNSGNTIYF. CDR3 coding DNA: TGTGCCAGCAGCTATAATGGCGGGAACTCTGGAAACACCATATATTTT.

The CDR3 region is CASSISAGSTDTQYF. The CDR3 nucleotides read TGTGCCAGTAGTATAAGTGCAGGGAGCACAGATACGCAGTATTTT. The chain carries TRBV19 and TRBJ2-3; maybe TRBD1 (5 bases). The CDR3 length is 15 residues. V lost 2 bases, J lost 0 bases, and 9 bases lay in between. Germline V lookup: CDR1 LNHDA, CDR2 SQIVND (reference sequence).

The gene calls are TRBV15 and TRBJ2-3, with D hard to call. V was trimmed by 2 bases and J by 0 bases, leaving 3 bases between them. The CDR3 loop spans 13 amino acids. Germline CDR1 is LNHNV and CDR2 is YYDKDF (reference sequence). The CDR3 loop is CATSRSSTDTQYF. DNA of the CDR3: TGTGCCACCAGCAGATCGAGCACAGATACGCAGTATTTT.

The chain employs TRBV2 and TRBJ1-2; 9 bases fit TRBD1. The germline V gene has CDR1 SNHLY and CDR2 FYNNEI. After removal of 5 bases from V and 8 bases from J, the junction contained 9 bases not matched to a gene. This CDR3 spans 14 amino acids. The CDR3 DNA follows: TGTGCCAGCAGTCACATGGACAGGGGAGTCGGCTACACCTTC. It codes for CASSHMDRGVGYTF.

About this clone itself: Other nucleotide sequences from this sample produce the same CDR3. This chain joins TRBV30 and TRBJ1-5, with 8 bases matching TRBD1. Germline values: CDR1 GTSNPN, CDR2 SVGIG (reference sequence). This CDR3 region has 14 residues. V was pared by 1 base and J by 6 bases, with 5 bases of the junction left unmatched. CDR3 in amino acids: CAWSGGQGVQPQHF. The CDR3 coding sequence is TGTGCCTGGAGTGGAGGACAGGGCGTTCAGCCCCAGCATTTT.

A few counts support this clone. This chain uses TRBV18 with TRBJ1-2; 7 nucleotides line up with TRBD1. The germline V gene encodes CDR1 KGHSH and CDR2 LQKENI. V gave up 4 bases and J gave up 7 bases; unmatched junction bases: 6. This CDR3 is 13 amino acids long. This CDR3 reads CASSQTGEVGYTF. The CDR3 DNA follows: TGTGCCAGCTCACAAACAGGGGAAGTTGGCTACACCTTC.

V usage is TRBV12-3 or TRBV12-4 and J usage is TRBJ1-1; a weak D match, TRBD1 (5 bases). The germline V and J ends were trimmed by 3 bases and 13 bases, with 18 bases remaining between them. The CDR3 runs to 13 residues. The CDR3 coding sequence is TGTGCCAGCAGTTTGGGGGGACGAGGCGAGGTTTTCTTT. Its translation is CASSLGGRGEVFF.